This TCR beta chain was captured in a study of molecular identifiers for immune sequencing clone quantification. TCRdb passed the PCR reads through MiXCR, listing each CDR3 protein once. The sample contains some 70,000 distinct CDR3 sequences, roughly 20% of which appear only once. Many counts were recorded for this clonotype. Researchers sorted naive CD8 T cells as cells that were CD8+CD4-CCR7+CD45RA+. Sequenced input: naive CD8+ T cells from blood, with Jurkat cell RNA spiked in. Subset defined: FACS-sorted CD8+CD4-CCR7+CD45RA+ naive T cells. The sequence came from a human donor in good health. Some libraries in this study had Jurkat cell RNA spiked in.

The DNA of the CDR3 is TGTGCCAGCAGTTTTCCCTCTAGCGGGAGGGGGGAGCTGTTTTTT. This gives the protein CASSFPSSGRGELFF. This chain uses TRBV12-3 or TRBV12-4 with TRBJ2-2; TRBD2 matches 11 bases. The CDR3 is 15 residues long. The V and J ends lost 3 bases and 8 bases, in that order; junction bases with no gene match: 5.